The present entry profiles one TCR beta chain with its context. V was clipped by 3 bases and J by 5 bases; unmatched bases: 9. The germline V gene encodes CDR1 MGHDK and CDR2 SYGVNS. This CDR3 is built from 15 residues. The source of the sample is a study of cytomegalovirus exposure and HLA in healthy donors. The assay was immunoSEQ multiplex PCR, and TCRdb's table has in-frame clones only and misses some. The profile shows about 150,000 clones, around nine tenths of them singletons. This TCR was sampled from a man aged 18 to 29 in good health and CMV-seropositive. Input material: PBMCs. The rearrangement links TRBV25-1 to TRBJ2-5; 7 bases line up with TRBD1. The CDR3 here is CASSEVRGSTETQYF. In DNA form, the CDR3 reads TGTGCCAGCAGTGAGGTCAGGGGGAGCACGGAGACCCAGTACTTC.